One sample yielded the 6 T cell receptor beta chains listed below, sequenced in a study of blood T cells in healthy people across ages. The second PCR ran about 7 to 12 cycles with a sample-barcoded 5' primer and J-beta primers. TCRdb re-derived calls from the 5' RACE reads in MiXCR, one entry per CDR3 protein. The sample records around 1.7 million distinct CDR3 sequences, 28% being singletons. The material sequenced was blood. The receptors were sampled from a woman under 40 in good health.

The chain employs TRBV11-2 and TRBJ2-3, with TRBD2 matching 12 bases. Germline V gene lookup returns CDR1 SGHAT and CDR2 FQNNGV. Losses at the gene ends were 5 bases for V and 0 bases for J; bases not matched to a gene: 3. There are 16 residues in the CDR3. The CDR3 region has the DNA TGTGCCAGCAGCGGGACTAGCGGGCCTAGCACAGATACGCAGTATTTT. Its protein product is CASSGTSGPSTDTQYF.

The chain combines TRBV7-9 with TRBJ2-4; D remains ambiguous. The CDR3 sequence is 13 residues long. V shed 6 bases and J shed 9 bases, with 15 bases lying between them. Germline-derived CDR1 and CDR2 are SEHNR and FQNEAQ (reference sequence). The CDR3 region is CASSSPSSGIQYF. DNA of the CDR3: TGTGCCAGCAGTTCCCCCTCGTCCGGCATTCAGTACTTC.

Concerning this clonotype itself: Sequence at one end of the junction differs from germline and may be a read error. The chain couples TRBV14 to TRBJ2-5; D uncertain. Germline CDR1 SGHDN, CDR2 FVKESK. The CDR3 loop spans 15 amino acids. CDR3 in amino acids: CASIQGVGIPETQYF. The CDR3 nucleotides read TGTGCCAGCATCCAAGGAGTTGGGATTCCAGAGACCCAGTACTTC.

This clonotype was seen more than once but under ten times. The chain joins TRBV12-5 to TRBJ2-5; possible D gene TRBD2, 5 bases. CDR3 length: 14 amino acids. V lost 3 bases and J lost 5, with 13 bases in between. From germline, CDR1 is LGHNT and CDR2 FRNRAP. This chain's CDR3 is CASGFFRGSETQYF. The CDR3 DNA follows: TGTGCTAGTGGTTTTTTCCGGGGATCGGAGACCCAGTACTTC.

This chain links TRBV20-1 with TRBJ2-5; 10 bases line up with TRBD2. Germline V gives CDR1 DFQATT, CDR2 SNEGSKA (reference sequence). The CDR3 totals 17 residues. V dropped 5 bases and J dropped 4; count of bases not matched to a gene: 16. The CDR3 DNA sequence: TGCAGTGCTTCGGGACCAGCGGGGGGGATCCCCGGAGAGACCCAGTACTTC. Translated, it gives CSASGPAGGIPGETQYF.

This clonotype was found many times. The chain carries TRBV20-1 and TRBJ1-5, with a possible D match to TRBD1 (5 bases). V shed 6 bases and J shed 1 base, with 10 bases lying between them. From germline, CDR1 is DFQATT and CDR2 SNEGSKA (reference sequence). The CDR3 totals 13 residues. The CDR3 bases are TGCAGTGCGGGGGGGAAGAGCAATCAGCCCCAGCATTTT. It specifies CSAGGKSNQPQHF.